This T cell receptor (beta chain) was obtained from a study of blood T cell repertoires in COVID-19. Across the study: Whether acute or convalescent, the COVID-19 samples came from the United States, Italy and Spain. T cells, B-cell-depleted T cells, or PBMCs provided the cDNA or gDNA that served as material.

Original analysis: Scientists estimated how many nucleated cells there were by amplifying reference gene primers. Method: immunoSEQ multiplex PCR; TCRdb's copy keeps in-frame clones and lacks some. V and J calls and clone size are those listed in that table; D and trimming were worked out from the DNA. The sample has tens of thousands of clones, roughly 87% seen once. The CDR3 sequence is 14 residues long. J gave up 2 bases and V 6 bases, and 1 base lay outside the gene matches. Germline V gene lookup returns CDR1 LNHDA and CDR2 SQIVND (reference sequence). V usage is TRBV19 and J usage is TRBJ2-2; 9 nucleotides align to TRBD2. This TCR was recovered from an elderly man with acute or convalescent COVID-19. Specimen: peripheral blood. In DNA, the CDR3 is TGTGCCAGTAGACTAGCGGGTAACACCGGGGAGCTGTTTTTT. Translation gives CASRLAGNTGELFF.